This T cell receptor (beta chain) was documented in a study of T cell repertoires in cytomegalovirus infection. With respect to this clonotype: A much bigger clone sits one base away, suggesting this may be a read error.

TCRdb ran MiXCR on the reads and lists one entry per CDR3 protein. The sample lists about 240,000 distinct CDR3 sequences; approximately 13% were seen once. The CDR3 totals 16 residues. Germline V gene lookup returns CDR1 MDHEN and CDR2 SYDVKM. Sequences were obtained from PBMCs. This chain joins TRBV28 and TRBJ2-5, with 7 bases aligning to TRBD2. The receptor comes from a human donor in good health (CMV status not recorded). Some clones in this sample may be carry-over from other donors' samples. For the CDR3, the DNA is TGTACCAGCAGCCCGGTGGGCGGGAGAATGCAAGAGACCCAGTACTTC. This translates into CTSSPVGGRMQETQYF.